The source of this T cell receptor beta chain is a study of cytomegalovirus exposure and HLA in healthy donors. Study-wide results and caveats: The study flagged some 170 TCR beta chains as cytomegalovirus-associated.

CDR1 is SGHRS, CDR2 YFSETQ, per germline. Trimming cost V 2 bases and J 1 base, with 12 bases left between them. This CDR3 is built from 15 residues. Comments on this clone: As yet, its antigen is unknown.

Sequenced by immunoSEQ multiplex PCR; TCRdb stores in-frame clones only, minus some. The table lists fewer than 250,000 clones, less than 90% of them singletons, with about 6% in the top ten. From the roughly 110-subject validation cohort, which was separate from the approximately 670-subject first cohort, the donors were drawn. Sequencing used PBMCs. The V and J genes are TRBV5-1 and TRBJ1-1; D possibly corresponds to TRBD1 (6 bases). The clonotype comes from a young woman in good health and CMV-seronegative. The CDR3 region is CASSFGGSGNTEAFF. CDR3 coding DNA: TGCGCCAGCAGCTTCGGGGGCTCGGGGAACACTGAAGCTTTCTTT.